Below are 26 T cell receptor beta chains sequenced from a single sample in a study of PD-L1 blockade in urothelial cancer. Measured with immunoSEQ multiplex PCR; TCRdb has only the in-frame clones, and not every one. The sample has some 40,000 clones, roughly 90% seen once. Stated time point: pretreatment peripheral blood. The starting material was PBMCs, obtained around atezolizumab (anti-PD-L1) treatment. Receptor source: a donor older than 35 with urothelial cancer.

This clone has more than one count but fewer than ten. The chain recombines TRBV6-5 with TRBJ1-2; 10 positions match TRBD1. Unmatched junction bases numbered 1, after V lost 4 bases and J lost 2 bases. The germline V gene has CDR1 MNHEY and CDR2 SVGAGI. This CDR3 contains 14 residues. CDR3 bases: TGTGCCAGCAGTTGGGGACAGGGGAACTATGGCTACACCTTC. Its translation: CASSWGQGNYGYTF.

The CDR3: CASSSTSGPYEQYF. The CDR3 DNA is TGTGCCAGCAGCTCGACTAGCGGGCCATACGAGCAGTACTTC. J is TRBJ2-7 and V is TRBV7-9; 10 bases are a match to TRBD2. The ends lost 4 bases at V and 4 bases at J; junction bases unmatched: 4. The CDR3 is 14 residues long. The germline V gene has CDR1 SEHNR and CDR2 FQNEAQ (reference sequence).

This chain uses TRBV28 with TRBJ2-1; 10 nucleotides line up with TRBD2. Germline values: CDR1 MDHEN, CDR2 SYDVKM. CDR3 length: 12 amino acids. Trimming took 6 bases from V and 15 from J; bases not matched to a gene: 8. Here the CDR3 DNA reads TGTGCCAGCAGCCCCCTAGCGGGAGTTTGGTTCTTC. This translates into CASSPLAGVWFF.

This chain connects TRBV5-1 to TRBJ1-1, with 9 bases that match TRBD1. Germline CDR1 SGHRS, CDR2 YFSETQ. The J segment lost 7 bases and the V segment lost 4 bases, leaving 8 bases of the junction unmatched. CDR3 length: 14 residues. CDR3 residues: CASSAGQGGVEAFF. The CDR3 DNA sequence: TGCGCCAGCAGCGCGGGACAGGGAGGGGTTGAAGCTTTCTTT.

The chain has TRBV7-2 and TRBJ2-3, with 8 bases matching TRBD2. The germline CDR1 and CDR2 sequences are SGHTA and FQGNSA. This CDR3 has 13 residues. The V gene end was trimmed by 5 bases and the J gene end by 3 bases; junction bases not matched to a gene: 1. The CDR3 loop is CASSRGGTDTQYF. CDR3 DNA: TGTGCCAGCAGCCGGGGGGGGACAGATACGCAGTATTTT. Supplemented by reference TRBV7-2 and TRBJ2-3, the full variable domain reads GAGVSQSPSNKVTEKGKDVELRCDPISGHTALYWYRQSLGQGLEFLIYFQGNSAPDKSGLPSDRFSAERTGGSVSTLTIQRTQQEDSAVYLCASSRGGTDTQYFGPGTRLTVL.

This rearrangement joins TRBV28 to TRBJ2-5, with 10 bases lining up with TRBD1. This CDR3 is built from 15 residues. V dropped 4 bases and J dropped 5; count of bases not matched to a gene: 7. The germline gives CDR1 MDHEN, CDR2 SYDVKM. The CDR3 here is CASSSGQGGGETQYF. CDR3 sequence (DNA): TGTGCCAGCAGTTCCGGACAGGGGGGGGGTGAGACCCAGTACTTC.

This rearrangement joins TRBV7-9 to TRBJ1-1; D may be TRBD1 (5 bases). Germline lookup yields CDR1 SEHNR and CDR2 FQNEAQ (reference sequence). The CDR3 has 13 amino acids. Trimming took off 1 base at V and 6 bases at J, with 9 bases between the two ends. The CDR3 region is CASSLGARAEAFF. CDR3 DNA: TGTGCCAGCAGCTTAGGGGCCAGGGCTGAAGCTTTCTTT.

The gene calls are TRBV5-1 and TRBJ2-2; D possibly corresponds to TRBD1 (5 bases). CDR1 SGHRS and CDR2 YFSETQ come from the germline V gene. Trimming removed 4 bases at V and 3 bases at J, with 10 bases between. The CDR3 totals 14 residues. The CDR3 sequence: CASSPDTDTGELFF. The CDR3 coding sequence is TGCGCCAGCAGCCCGGACACAGACACCGGGGAGCTGTTTTTT.

This rearrangement joins TRBV29-1 to TRBJ1-1; D gene uncertain. V was clipped by 7 bases and J by 1 base, with 16 bases between them. CDR3 length equals 14 residues. The germline CDR1 and CDR2 sequences are SQVTM and ANQGSEA. CDR3 region: CSAQAGVWNTEAFF. The DNA of the CDR3 is TGCAGCGCCCAAGCCGGGGTCTGGAACACTGAAGCTTTCTTT.

The CDR3 region is CASTLGASGSSEQYF. The CDR3 DNA sequence: TGTGCCAGCACCTTAGGGGCTAGCGGGAGTAGCGAGCAGTACTTC. The chain couples TRBV9 to TRBJ2-7, with TRBD2 matching over 10 bases. With 6 bases clipped from V and 6 bases from J, the junction kept 12 bases outside the gene matches. CDR1 is SGDLS and CDR2 is YYNGEE in the germline V gene. This CDR3 has 15 residues.

This chain uses TRBV7-9 with TRBJ2-4; weak D call: TRBD1 (7 bases). The length of the CDR3 is 15 residues. The V gene's germline CDR1 is SEHNR and CDR2 FQNEAQ (reference sequence). With 5 bases removed from V and 2 bases from J, the gap between germline ends came to 13 bases. CDR3 sequence (DNA): TGTGCCAGCAGCAACGCAGGGGGGTCCAAAAACATTCAGTACTTC. Residues: CASSNAGGSKNIQYF.

This rearrangement joins TRBV28 to TRBJ2-2; the D gene is possibly TRBD2 (6 bases). CDR1 and CDR2 (germline): MDHEN, SYDVKM. The CDR3 totals 17 residues. Trimming removed 0 bases at V and 7 bases at J, with 18 bases between. The CDR3 loop is CASSLWGGSRPDGELFF. In DNA form, the CDR3 reads TGTGCCAGCAGTTTATGGGGGGGTAGTCGCCCGGACGGGGAGCTGTTTTTT.

This clone was counted between two and nine times. J is TRBJ2-1 and V is TRBV19, with 7 positions matching TRBD2. This CDR3 region has 16 residues. Germline CDR1 LNHDA, CDR2 SQIVND (reference sequence). Trimming at V came to 4 bases and at J to 3 bases, leaving 9 bases not matched to a gene. The CDR3 DNA reads TGTGCCAGTAGTAAATCTAGGTCTAGCGGCTACAATGAGCAGTTCTTC. Translated: CASSKSRSSGYNEQFF.

The CDR3 protein is CASSLWSGSGDNEQYF. The DNA of the CDR3 is TGTGCCAGCAGTTTATGGTCCGGGAGCGGCGACAACGAGCAGTACTTC. V gene TRBV27 combines with J gene TRBJ2-7; a possible D gene is TRBD2 (6 bases). The V end was cut by 1 base, the J end by 5 bases, with 18 bases between. This CDR3 comprises 16 residues. Germline-derived CDR1 and CDR2 are MNHEY and SMNVEV (reference sequence).

The V call is TRBV29-1, the J call TRBJ2-7; maybe TRBD2 (6 bases). With 4 bases removed from V and 2 bases from J, the gap between germline ends came to 12 bases. The V gene's germline CDR1 is SQVTM and CDR2 ANQGSEA. This CDR3 spans 13 amino acids. The CDR3 here is CSVGPAGTYEQYF. The DNA of the CDR3 is TGCAGCGTTGGTCCAGCGGGTACCTACGAGCAGTACTTC.

The chain is built from TRBV5-5 and TRBJ1-1; maybe TRBD1 (5 bases). In germline, CDR1 is SGHKS, CDR2 YYEKEE (reference sequence). The CDR3 covers 14 residues. V gave up 4 bases and J gave up 4 bases, with 14 bases separating them. CDR3 DNA sequence: TGTGCCAGCAGCCCCATGTTCGGGGGCACTGAAGCTTTCTTT. Amino acids: CASSPMFGGTEAFF.

The chain employs TRBV18 and TRBJ2-3; 9 nucleotides match TRBD2. Germline V gives CDR1 KGHSH, CDR2 LQKENI. This CDR3 has 16 amino acids. The junction had 7 bases not matched to a gene; V was cut back by 3 bases and J by 3 bases. The CDR3 loop is CASSPGTSSLTDTQYF. The CDR3 DNA reads TGTGCCAGCTCACCCGGGACTAGCAGCCTTACAGATACGCAGTATTTT.

Only one count was recorded for this clone. A read error is possible here, since a much larger clone lies one base away. The chain employs TRBV11-2 and TRBJ2-1, with 13 bases aligning to TRBD2. After removal of 1 base from V and 9 bases from J, the junction contained 6 bases not matched to a gene. Germline V gene sequence: CDR1 SGHAT, CDR2 FQNNGV. The CDR3 extends over 16 amino acids. CDR3 region: CASSLVGTSGRGEQFF. The CDR3 nucleotides are TGTGCCAGCAGCTTAGTGGGAACTAGCGGGAGGGGTGAGCAGTTCTTC.

The chain has TRBV2 and TRBJ2-7; D uncertain. CDR1 and CDR2 from the germline V gene are SNHLY and FYNNEI. CDR3 size: 13 residues. The V end lost 3 bases, the J end lost 1 base, and 7 bases lay between the germline ends. CDR3 bases: TGTGCCAGCAGTGACTATTCTTCCTACGAGCAGTACTTC. Translation gives CASSDYSSYEQYF.

The rearrangement uses TRBV4-3 and TRBJ2-3, with unresolved D. The CDR3 has 15 amino acids. CDR1 and CDR2 (germline): LGHNA, YSLEER. V was pared by 4 bases and J by 0 bases, with 11 bases between. CDR3 sequence (DNA): TGCGCCAGCAGCCCCCTGGGCCGTAGCACAGATACGCAGTATTTT. This encodes CASSPLGRSTDTQYF.

V is TRBV15 and J is TRBJ2-5, with 10 bases fitting TRBD1. The length of the CDR3 is 18 residues. Trimming at V came to 5 bases and at J to 1 base, leaving 13 bases not matched to a gene. Germline CDR1 is LNHNV and CDR2 is YYDKDF (reference sequence). The CDR3 DNA reads TGTGCCACCAGCGGGGCCCGGGACAGGGGACTAATCCAAGAGACCCAGTACTTC. Translating it yields CATSGARDRGLIQETQYF. Full variable domain (remainder filled in from reference TRBV15 and TRBJ2-5): DAMVIQNPRYQVTQFGKPVTLSCSQTLNHNVMYWYQQKSSQAPKLLFHYYDKDFNNEADTPDNFQSRRPNTSFCFLDIRSPGLGDTAMYLCATSGARDRGLIQETQYFGPGTRLLVL.

This clone was found a few times. V and J are TRBV18 and TRBJ2-7, with 11 bases lining up with TRBD2. CDR3 length: 17 residues. With 0 bases clipped from V and 5 bases from J, the junction kept 9 bases outside the gene matches. Germline values: CDR1 KGHSH, CDR2 LQKENI. For the CDR3, the DNA is TGTGCCAGCTCACCACCCCCTACTAGCGGGAGTCCCCACGAGCAGTACTTC. It translates to CASSPPPTSGSPHEQYF. The variable domain in full, completed from reference TRBV18 and TRBJ2-7, reads NAGVMQNPRHLVRRRGQEARLRCSPMKGHSHVYWYRQLPEEGLKFMVYLQKENIIDESGMPKERFSAEFPKEGPSILRIQQVVRGDSAAYFCASSPPPTSGSPHEQYFGPGTRLTVT.

The gene calls are TRBV7-2 and TRBJ2-1; D call uncertain. The CDR3 sequence is 13 residues long. V lost 0 bases and J 2 bases, leaving 2 bases between the germline ends. Per the germline V gene, CDR1 is SGHTA and CDR2 is FQGNSA. Here the CDR3 reads CASSLATYNEQFF. CDR3 DNA sequence: TGTGCCAGCAGCTTAGCCACCTACAATGAGCAGTTCTTC.

CDR3 loop: CAWGQGGTEAFF. The DNA of the CDR3 is TGTGCCTGGGGACAGGGAGGGACTGAAGCTTTCTTT. The chain carries TRBV30 and TRBJ1-1; 8 nucleotides agree with TRBD1. Germline lookup yields CDR1 GTSNPN and CDR2 SVGIG (reference sequence). With V trimmed by 5 bases and J by 5 bases, 4 bases remained unmatched. CDR3 length: 12 residues.

The V and J genes are TRBV4-3 and TRBJ2-7, with 9 bases aligning to TRBD1. The CDR3 has 17 residues. After removal of 0 bases from V and 1 base from J, the junction contained 7 bases not matched to a gene. Germline V gene sequence: CDR1 LGHNA, CDR2 YSLEER. The CDR3 coding sequence is TGCGCCAGCAGCCAAGACGGTGTGGGGACAGGGTCCTACGAGCAGTACTTC. This gives the protein CASSQDGVGTGSYEQYF.

The count of this clone is one. The rearrangement joins TRBV7-2 to TRBJ2-6; 7 nucleotides line up with TRBD2. The V segment lost 3 bases and the J segment 2 bases; nucleotides outside the gene matches: 4. The CDR3 extends over 16 amino acids. From germline, CDR1 is SGHTA and CDR2 FQGNSA. As DNA, the CDR3 is TGTGCCAGCAGCTTTGGCGGGAGCGCTGGGGCCAACGTCCTGACTTTC. It yields the protein CASSFGGSAGANVLTF.